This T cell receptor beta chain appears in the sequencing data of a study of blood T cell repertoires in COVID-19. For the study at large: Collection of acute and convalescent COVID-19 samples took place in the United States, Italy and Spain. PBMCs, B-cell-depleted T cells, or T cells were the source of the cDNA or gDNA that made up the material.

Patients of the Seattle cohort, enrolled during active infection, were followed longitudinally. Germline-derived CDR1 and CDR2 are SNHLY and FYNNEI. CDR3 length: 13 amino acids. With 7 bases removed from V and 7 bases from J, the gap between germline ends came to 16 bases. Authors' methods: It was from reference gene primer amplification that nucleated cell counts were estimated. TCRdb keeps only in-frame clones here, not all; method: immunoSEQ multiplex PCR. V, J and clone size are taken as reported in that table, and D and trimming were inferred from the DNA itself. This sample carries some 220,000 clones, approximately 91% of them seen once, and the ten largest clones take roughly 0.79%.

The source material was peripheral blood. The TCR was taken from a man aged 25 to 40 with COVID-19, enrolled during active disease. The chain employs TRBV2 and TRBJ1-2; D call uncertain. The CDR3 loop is CASMLAGTAGYTF. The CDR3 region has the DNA TGTGCCAGCATGTTGGCGGGAACAGCTGGCTACACCTTC.